This T cell receptor (beta chain) was sequenced for a study of vaccination effects on CD4 cells after COVID-19 (dated by TCRdb to between 2022 and 2023). Looking at the study overall: The ViraFEST assay stimulated PBMC with viral peptide pools and then used TCR sequencing to identify antigen-specific CD4+ T cell clonotypes by expansion. Two doses of either the BNT162b2 or the mRNA-1273 mRNA SARS-CoV-2 vaccine were administered to participants. In a couple of convalescent patients, pre-vaccine samples were collected 16 days and one week ahead of the first dose, 142 and 148 days after COVID-19 diagnosis. Each well held roughly 2.2 million PBMC cultured in IMDM containing approximately 5.3% human AB serum, about 10 IU/ml IL-2 and gentamicin, along with around 11 ug/ml peptides. SARS-CoV-2 spike-specific CD4+ TCR repertoires were compared before and after mRNA vaccination in COVID-19 convalescent patients and in infection-naive vaccine recipients. The full study included over 8 COVID-19 convalescent patients and a few SARS-CoV-2-naive healthy vaccine recipients. Cultures from other donors in the study were sequenced with the Oncomine TCR Beta short-read assay on an Illumina iSeq 100.

Libraries were built with the immunoSEQ multiplex PCR assay. DNA from the cultured and isolated CD4+ T cells underwent TCR beta CDR3 sequencing. The paper's data handling went like this. Non-productive TCR sequences were removed and reads were trimmed to the CDR3 region, keeping CDR3s of at least 7 amino acids. The MANAFEST web app was used to identify antigen-specific clonotypes by comparing expansion in peptide wells with expansion in reference cultures. To count as positive, a clone had to show expansion at FDR<0.05 compared with the reference and with all other wells, an odds ratio above 5, and a frequency above 0.1% in two replicate wells. Cross-reactive clonotypes were defined as significantly expanded in SARS-CoV-2 spike wells and in at least one common cold coronavirus spike condition. Levenshtein distance calculated with the stringdist R package was used to assess CDR3 similarity, and unrooted trees were constructed with ape in R 3.6.1. TCRdb mirrors the immuneACCESS table, restricted to in-frame sequences. Some clones are absent from its copies; in checked studies, under half trace to an unresolved V gene, and the reason for the others is unknown. The D gene and trimming were derived from the DNA, and the V and J assignments and clone size from that table. This sample gives about 46,000 clones in total; 70% to 75% of them show up just once. The top ten clonotypes cover around 8.9% of the sample.

Turning to this clone: The specificity of this receptor is unknown. It has no much larger one-base neighbor in the sample; base qualities were not kept.

The investigation overall reported the following: The study was limited by a small number of convalescent patients and lacked early post-infection timepoints. In convalescent patients, the post-vaccine spike-reactive repertoire consisted mainly of new vaccine-induced clones, largely distinct from infection-induced clones. Both infection-induced and vaccine-induced clones contracted markedly at late post-vaccination timepoints, which is consistent with waning T cell responses.

After more than nine days of culture, CD4+ T cells were isolated with the EasySep CD4+ T cell isolation kit. Convalescent patients had PCR-confirmed SARS-CoV-2 infection between March and December 2020, before Alpha, Beta and Delta variants emerged in the United States. On days 3 and 7, half of the culture medium was replaced with fresh IL-2-containing medium. Unless noted otherwise, every peptide stimulation condition was cultured in triplicate wells. PBMC were separated from whole blood using Ficoll-Paque Plus gradient centrifugation and were then either cryopreserved at -140C or used fresh. The QIAamp micro DNA kit was used to extract genomic DNA from the cultured CD4+ T cells. Taken from the germline V gene, the CDR1 and CDR2 loops are SGHTA and FQGNSA. Including the terminal cysteine and phenylalanine, the CDR3 comprises 15 residues. Only the CDR3 part of the read is kept: 45 bases, read in frame from the first base. V ends up 5 bases short and J 6 bases short, with an unmatched junction base count of 11.

The source is a human donor who had a prior SARS-CoV-2 infection. Sequencing was performed on CD4+ T cells from PBMCs cultured without peptide, taken before COVID-19 vaccination. The chain is made from TRBV7-2 and TRBJ2-7; TRBD1 agrees with 9 junctional bases. The DNA sequence reads TGTGCCAGCAGCCTTGCCGGGACAGGGCAGTCCGAGCAGTACTTC. The resulting protein is CASSLAGTGQSEQYF.